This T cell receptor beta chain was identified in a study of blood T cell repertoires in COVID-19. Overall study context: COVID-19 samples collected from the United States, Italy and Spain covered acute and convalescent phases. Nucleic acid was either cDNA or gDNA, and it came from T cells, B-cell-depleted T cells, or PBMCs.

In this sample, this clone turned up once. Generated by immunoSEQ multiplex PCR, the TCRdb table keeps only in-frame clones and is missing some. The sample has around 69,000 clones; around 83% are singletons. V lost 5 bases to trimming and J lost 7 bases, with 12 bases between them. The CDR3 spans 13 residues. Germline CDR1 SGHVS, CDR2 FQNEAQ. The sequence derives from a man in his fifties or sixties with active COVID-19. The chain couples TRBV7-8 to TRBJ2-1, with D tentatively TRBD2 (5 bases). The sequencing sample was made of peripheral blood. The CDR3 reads CASSPTPGNEQFF. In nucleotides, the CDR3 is TGTGCCAGCAGCCCCACCCCGGGGAATGAGCAGTTCTTC.